The sequence of this T cell receptor beta chain was determined in a study of cytomegalovirus exposure and HLA in healthy donors. Notes on the study in general: Later analysis identified about 15,000 TCR beta sequences associated with HLA alleles, using a false discovery rate threshold of 0.05. Per published accounts, TCR beta sequences correctly predicted the HLA-A and HLA-B alleles of most subjects.

In the case of this clone: Its antigen is undetermined.

It was with 60 Vbeta and 13 Jbeta primers that the PCR ran. Here immunoSEQ multiplex PCR was the method, and the copy in TCRdb shows in-frame clones only, minus some. In the table there are some 91,000 clones, 65% to 80% of which are singletons. Unrecorded immune exposure was likely among donors, who were nominally healthy when sampled. Germline V gene data show CDR1 as MNHNS and CDR2 as SASEGT. V lost 7 bases and J 1 base, leaving 13 bases between the germline ends. CDR3 length: 14 amino acids. The rearrangement links TRBV6-1 to TRBJ1-1, with D maybe TRBD1 (5 bases). The sequencing input was PBMCs. The sequence was obtained from a man aged 35 to 55 in good health and CMV-seropositive. CDR3 in amino acids: CASNYGGTNTEAFF. CDR3 DNA: TGTGCCAGCAATTATGGGGGGACGAACACTGAAGCTTTCTTT.